This record covers a single TCR beta chain. The antigen is undetermined. Profiled with immunoSEQ multiplex PCR; TCRdb holds only in-frame clones, not every one. Seen here are about 66,000 clones, around four fifths observed once, and the top ten hold over 2%. The data belong to a study of OX40 agonist ivuxolimab in advanced cancers. Study-level information: The study treated patients with ivuxolimab, an agonistic anti-OX40 (CD134) antibody. Points from the study as a whole: Specificity for antigen went undetermined in the expanded peripheral T cells. Dose levels from 0.1 to 3.0 mg/kg saw CD4+ and CD8+ blood T cells expand clonally by week 6. More expanded clones were seen, on average, in CD8+ T cells than in CD4+.

Germline CDR1 is SGHTA and CDR2 is FQGNSA. The CDR3 runs 16 residues. J lost 8 bases, V lost 0 bases, and 6 bases had no gene match. The sequencing here drew on CD4+ or CD8+ T cells sorted from blood, taken in a trial of the OX40 agonist ivuxolimab. The chain joins TRBV7-2 to TRBJ2-1; 11 nucleotides match TRBD2. This sequence originates from an adult with an advanced solid tumor such as melanoma, head and neck, liver or kidney cancer. The CDR3: CASSLASLAGGYEQFF. As DNA, the CDR3 is TGTGCCAGCAGCTTAGCGTCCCTAGCGGGAGGCTATGAGCAGTTCTTC.